A selection of T cell receptor beta chains follows, all from one sample in a study of cytomegalovirus exposure and HLA in healthy donors. The table came from immunoSEQ multiplex PCR; TCRdb's copy has only in-frame clones and leaves some out. Counted here are about 160,000 clones, around 84% occurring once; the ten biggest clones make up 6.4%. The sample was PBMCs. The source of these receptors is a man in his fifties in good health and CMV-seropositive. Each CDR3 is given with its conserved first and last residue. A D gene is named only where the DNA matches it firmly. Clone size appears in some rows only: once, few, many, or a class for an expanded clone.

>TRBJ2-6|-|TRBV19|once
TGTGCCAGTAGTCTATCCGCTGGGGCCAACGTCCTGACTTTC
CASSLSAGANVLTF
>TRBJ1-4|TRBD1|TRBV2|few
TGTGCCAGCAGTCAGAGGACAGGGGCAAAACTGTTTTTT
CASSQRTGAKLFF
>TRBJ2-7|-|TRBV7-9|once
TGTGCCAGCAGCTTATCCGGGACAACGAACGAGCAGTACTTC
CASSLSGTTNEQYF
>TRBJ2-1|TRBD2|TRBV4-2|-
TGTGCCAGCAGCCAAGAGCCTAGCGGGAGCTCCTACAATGAGCAGTTCTTC
CASSQEPSGSSYNEQFF
>TRBJ1-2|-|TRBV7-2|once
TGTGCCAGCAGCCAGACAGAAGACTATGGCTACACCTTC
CASSQTEDYGYTF
>TRBJ2-7|-|TRBV9|-
TGTGCCAGCAGCGTAGGGCAGGGGAAGGTGTACGAGCAGTACTTC
CASSVGQGKVYEQYF
>TRBJ2-3|TRBD2|TRBV28|-
TGTGCCAGCAGTTGGACTAGCAGGGTGTCAGATACGCAGTATTTT
CASSWTSRVSDTQYF
>TRBJ1-1|TRBD1|TRBV4-1|-
TGCGCCAGCAGCCCCTACAGGGGGAACACTGAAGCTTTCTTT
CASSPYRGNTEAFF
>TRBJ2-1|-|TRBV5-4|-
TGTGCCAGCAGCGCCGGGATAACGGTCTCCAATGAGCAGTTCTTC
CASSAGITVSNEQFF
>TRBJ1-1|-|TRBV29-1|-
TGCAGCGTTGAGGGCAAGAACACTGAAGCTTTCTTT
CSVEGKNTEAFF
>TRBJ1-2|-|TRBV5-1|-
TGCGCCAGCAGTAGCCAGGGAGGGGACTATGGCTACACCTTC
CASSSQGGDYGYTF
>TRBJ1-1|-|TRBV7-9|-
TGTGCCAGCAGCTTAGGATTTGAGGGTTGGACTGAAGCTTTCTTT
CASSLGFEGWTEAFF
>TRBJ2-3|TRBD2|TRBV19|-
TGTGCCAGTAGTCTTCGGGGTACAAATAGCGGGGGTCCAACAGATACGCAGTATTTT
CASSLRGTNSGGPTDTQYF
>TRBJ2-1|-|TRBV7-8|-
TGTGCCAGCAGCGTAGTTGCCGGGACACAGATCTACAATGAGCAGTTCTTC
CASSVVAGTQIYNEQFF
>TRBJ2-3|TRBD2|TRBV2|-
TGTGCCAGCAGCGCCTTAGCGGGGGGGCCTCGGAATACGCAGTATTTT
CASSALAGGPRNTQYF
>TRBJ1-2|TRBD1|TRBV7-9|-
TGTGCCAGCAGCCCAGGGGACAGAGGGAACTATGGCTACACCTTC
CASSPGDRGNYGYTF
>TRBJ2-5|TRBD2|TRBV5-1|-
TGCGCCAGCCAGGGGGGAGCGGGGGGTCCGGAGACCCAGTACTTC
CASQGGAGGPETQYF
>TRBJ2-5|-|TRBV9|-
TGTGCCAGCAGCGTGTCCCTCGGCGGAGCGGCTGGAGGAGAGACCCAGTACTTC
CASSVSLGGAAGGETQYF
>TRBJ2-5|TRBD2|TRBV7-9|-
TGTGCCAGCAGCTTAGGACTAGCCTGGGAGACCCAGTACTTC
CASSLGLAWETQYF
>TRBJ2-5|TRBD1|TRBV9|-
TGTGCCAGCAGCCCTAGGACAGGGTTAGAGACCCAGTACTTC
CASSPRTGLETQYF
>TRBJ2-5|-|TRBV7-2|-
TGTGCCAGCAGCTTAGATGGCGGGTTTGTAGAGACCCAGTACTTC
CASSLDGGFVETQYF
>TRBJ2-6|TRBD1|TRBV7-9|-
TGTGCCAGCAGCCGGGGGACAGGGGGGTTTCTTGGGGCCAACGTCCTGACTTTC
CASSRGTGGFLGANVLTF
>TRBJ2-2|-|TRBV28|-
TGTGCCAGCACAACGGGGGGCGTGAACACCGGGGAGCTGTTTTTT
CASTTGGVNTGELFF
>TRBJ2-3|TRBD1|TRBV6-5|once
TGTGCCAGCAGCCCCGGACAGGGTATCCCAGATACGCAGTATTTT
CASSPGQGIPDTQYF
>TRBJ1-5|TRBD1|TRBV6-1|once
TGTGCCAGCAGTGACACAACAGGGGGCCGGCAGCCCCAGCATTTT
CASSDTTGGRQPQHF
>TRBJ2-3|-|TRBV6-1|-
TGTGCCATCAGTGGGCTCGGGGAGACCACAGATACGCAGTATTTT
CAISGLGETTDTQYF